This entry lists 22 T cell receptor beta chains sequenced from one sample in a study of T cell responses to AZD1222 COVID-19 vaccine. Using immunoSEQ multiplex PCR, the repertoire was profiled, and TCRdb retains in-frame clones only, with some absent. The table shows approximately 80,000 clones, with about nine tenths occurring only once. Sequencing was performed on peripheral blood, taken 28 days after the second AZD1222 dose. These TCRs come from an adult who received the AZD1222 COVID-19 vaccine.

The rearrangement uses TRBV9 and TRBJ1-2; TRBD1 agrees at 7 bases. With 0 bases clipped from V and 2 bases from J, the junction kept 7 bases outside the gene matches. The CDR3 runs 16 residues. The germline gives CDR1 SGDLS, CDR2 YYNGEE. The CDR3 spells CASSVAGGVQNYGYTF. CDR3 DNA sequence: TGTGCCAGCAGCGTAGCAGGGGGGGTGCAGAACTATGGCTACACCTTC.

This chain connects TRBV10-3 to TRBJ1-2; 8 bases fit TRBD1. After removal of 0 bases from V and 4 bases from J, the junction contained 7 bases not matched to a gene. The CDR3 has 16 amino acids. Germline values: CDR1 ENHRY, CDR2 SYGVKD. CDR3 sequence reads: CAISESRAGGLYGYTF. The CDR3 DNA reads as TGTGCCATCAGTGAGTCGCGGGCAGGGGGCCTCTATGGCTACACCTTC.

V usage is TRBV5-5 and J usage is TRBJ1-2; D may be TRBD1 (5 bases). Germline CDR1 SGHKS, CDR2 YYEKEE (reference sequence). The CDR3 contains 13 residues. V was shortened by 5 bases and J by 5 bases, with 13 bases between the two germline ends. The chain's CDR3 is CASSYGTAYGYTF. The CDR3 bases are TGTGCCAGCAGTTACGGGACGGCATATGGCTACACCTTC.

This chain links TRBV11-3 with TRBJ1-1; no definite D call. This CDR3 has 12 amino acids. Germline lookup yields CDR1 SGHNT and CDR2 YENEEA. The CDR3 bases are TGTGCAACTGCGAGGACGGGGACTGAAGCTTTCTTT. Its protein is CATARTGTEAFF. The full variable domain, in which reference TRBV11-3 and TRBJ1-1 provide the parts outside the CDR3, is EAGVVQSPRYKIIEKKQPVAFWCNPISGHNTLYWYLQNLGQGPELLIRYENEEAVDDSQLPKDRFSAERLKGVDSTLKIQPAELGDSAVYLCATARTGTEAFFGQGTRLTVV.

The chain carries TRBV9 and TRBJ1-2; tentatively, D is TRBD1 (6 bases). The CDR3 is 14 residues long. The V end lost 6 bases, the J end lost 2 bases, and 14 bases lay between the germline ends. From germline, CDR1 is SGDLS and CDR2 YYNGEE. The CDR3: CASTGEGQNYGYTF. The CDR3, as DNA: TGTGCCAGCACTGGAGAGGGACAAAACTATGGCTACACCTTC.

The V and J genes are TRBV7-9 and TRBJ1-3; 12 nucleotides align to TRBD1. The V segment lost 8 bases and the J segment 8 bases; nucleotides outside the gene matches: 4. This CDR3 comprises 13 residues. The germline CDR1 and CDR2 sequences are SEHNR and FQNEAQ (reference sequence). The CDR3 sequence is CASGGQGADTIYF. The CDR3 nucleotides are TGTGCCAGCGGGGGACAGGGGGCGGACACCATATATTTT. Together with reference TRBV7-9 and TRBJ1-3, the CDR3 gives the full variable domain: DTGVSQNPRHKITKRGQNVTFRCDPISEHNRLYWYRQTLGQGPEFLTYFQNEAQLEKSRLLSDRFSAERPKGSFSTLEIQRTEQGDSAMYLCASGGQGADTIYFGEGSWLTVV.

This sequence joins TRBV7-9 and TRBJ1-2, with a weak D call TRBD1 (5 bases). The germline CDR1 and CDR2 sequences are SEHNR and FQNEAQ (reference sequence). Trimming pared 1 base from V and 2 bases from J, leaving 11 bases between. This CDR3 is built from 15 residues. CDR3 region: CASSLDAGENYGYTF. The CDR3 DNA is TGTGCCAGCAGCTTAGATGCGGGGGAGAACTATGGCTACACCTTC.

This sequence joins TRBV7-3 and TRBJ2-7, with D perhaps TRBD1 (5 bases). The CDR3 runs 14 residues. The V and J ends lost 5 bases and 1 base respectively, with 12 bases between them. Germline lookup yields CDR1 SGHTA and CDR2 FQGTGA. CDR3 amino acids: CASSPGLSSYEQYF. As DNA, the CDR3 is TGTGCCAGCAGCCCAGGGCTTAGTTCCTACGAGCAGTACTTC.

This sequence joins TRBV7-2 and TRBJ1-2; TRBD1 matches 7 bases. The germline gives CDR1 SGHTA, CDR2 FQGNSA. Unmatched junction bases numbered 2, after V lost 5 bases and J lost 2 bases. The CDR3 runs 13 residues. The DNA of the CDR3 is TGTGCCAGCAGCCTGGGACAGAACTATGGCTACACCTTC. Its protein product is CASSLGQNYGYTF.

The CDR3 loop is CASSYQQSTIYF. In DNA form, the CDR3 reads TGTGCCAGCAGTTACCAACAGAGCACCATATATTTT. The V and J genes are TRBV12-3 or TRBV12-4 and TRBJ1-3; D remains unclear. V lost 4 bases to trimming and J lost 9 bases, with 10 bases between them. The CDR3 covers 12 residues.

V usage is TRBV6-5 and J usage is TRBJ1-1; TRBD1 agrees at 7 bases. In germline, CDR1 is MNHEY, CDR2 SVGAGI. The ends lost 6 bases at V and 8 bases at J; junction bases unmatched: 6. This CDR3 is 12 amino acids long. CDR3 residues: CASSHGTAEAFF. The CDR3 DNA sequence: TGTGCCAGCAGCCACGGGACAGCGGAAGCTTTCTTT.

V is TRBV7-3 and J is TRBJ1-2; 10 bases match TRBD1. CDR1 SGHTA and CDR2 FQGTGA come from the germline V gene. V lost 0 bases and J lost 3; bases outside the gene matches: 1. This CDR3 spans 15 amino acids. CDR3 in amino acids: CASSLTGTGDYGYTF. DNA of the CDR3: TGTGCCAGCAGCTTAACCGGGACAGGGGACTATGGCTACACCTTC.

CDR3 region: CASSAMAGGYEQFF. CDR3 DNA: TGTGCCAGCAGCGCAATGGCAGGGGGCTATGAGCAGTTCTTC. The V and J genes are TRBV7-3 and TRBJ2-1, with 8 bases matching TRBD1. The CDR3 spans 14 residues. From germline, CDR1 is SGHTA and CDR2 FQGTGA. With 5 bases clipped from V and 8 bases from J, the junction kept 8 bases outside the gene matches. The full variable domain, rest sourced from reference TRBV7-3 and TRBJ2-1, is GAGVSQTPSNKVTEKGKYVELRCDPISGHTALYWYRQSLGQGPEFLIYFQGTGAADDSGLPNDRFFAVRPEGSVSTLKIQRTERGDSAVYLCASSAMAGGYEQFFGPGTRLTVL.

J is TRBJ1-5 and V is TRBV6-2 or TRBV6-3, with a weak D call TRBD1 (6 bases). The CDR3 extends over 15 amino acids. Trimming left V 0 bases short and J 6 bases short, with 12 bases between. From germline, CDR1 is MNHEY and CDR2 SVGEGT. CDR3 sequence reads: CASSYSTGGGQPQHF. The CDR3 DNA reads as TGTGCCAGCAGTTACTCTACGGGGGGCGGTCAGCCCCAGCATTTT.

The chain couples TRBV19 to TRBJ2-5; 8 bases map to TRBD1. The CDR3 runs 15 residues. The ends lost 6 bases at V and 5 bases at J; junction bases unmatched: 11. Germline CDR1 LNHDA, CDR2 SQIVND (reference sequence). The CDR3 here is CASSTRTGRVETQYF. CDR3 DNA sequence: TGTGCCAGTAGCACAAGGACAGGGAGAGTGGAGACCCAGTACTTC.

In DNA form, the CDR3 reads TGTGCCAGCAGCCAAGATGTAGTGGACAGGGGGGCGCCCCAGCATTTT. It codes for CASSQDVVDRGAPQHF. This rearrangement joins TRBV3-1 (or the pseudogene TRBV3-2) to TRBJ1-5; TRBD1 matches at 10 bases. Germline V gene lookup returns CDR1 LGHDT and CDR2 YNNKEL (reference sequence). With V trimmed by 0 bases and J by 9 bases, 8 bases remained unmatched. The CDR3 is 16 amino acids.

The V call is TRBV6-5, the J call TRBJ1-1, with a weak D call TRBD1 (5 bases). There are 15 residues in the CDR3. V was trimmed by 5 bases and J by 0 bases, leaving 13 bases between them. In germline, CDR1 is MNHEY, CDR2 SVGAGI. CDR3 nucleotides: TGTGCCAGCAGTCACCTTACAGGCATGAACACTGAAGCTTTCTTT. Encoded protein: CASSHLTGMNTEAFF.

The sample holds a few counts of this clone. The gene calls are TRBV7-6 and TRBJ2-5, with 11 bases aligning to TRBD1. Germline-derived CDR1 and CDR2 are SGHVS and FNYEAQ. The junction had 10 bases not matched to a gene; V was cut back by 5 bases and J by 5 bases. This CDR3 contains 16 residues. The CDR3: CASSLTGQGARETQYF. CDR3 bases: TGTGCCAGCAGCCTAACCGGACAGGGGGCGCGGGAGACCCAGTACTTC. Combining the CDR3 with reference TRBV7-6 and TRBJ2-5 gives the whole variable domain GAGVSQSPRYKVTKRGQDVALRCDPISGHVSLYWYRQALGQGPEFLTYFNYEAQQDKSGLPNDRFSAERPEGSISTLTIQRTEQRDSAMYRCASSLTGQGARETQYFGPGTRLLVL.

This clone was found once. The gene calls are TRBV28 and TRBJ1-2; D is undetermined. Trimming pared 6 bases from V and 0 bases from J, leaving 11 bases between. The CDR3 extends over 14 amino acids. Germline loops: CDR1 MDHEN, CDR2 SYDVKM. The CDR3 protein is CASRPIQPNYGYTF. CDR3 coding DNA: TGTGCCAGCAGACCTATACAGCCTAACTATGGCTACACCTTC.

This rearrangement joins TRBV5-1 to TRBJ2-3, with TRBD1 matching 7 bases. The V gene's germline CDR1 is SGHRS and CDR2 YFSETQ. This CDR3 spans 16 amino acids. With 4 bases clipped from V and 2 bases from J, the junction kept 10 bases outside the gene matches. CDR3 loop: CASSASGTDLTDTQYF. The CDR3 DNA reads TGCGCCAGCAGCGCGTCCGGGACAGATCTCACAGATACGCAGTATTTT.

V and J are TRBV3-1 (or the pseudogene TRBV3-2) and TRBJ2-7, with 10 bases that match TRBD2. The trim removed 4 bases at V and 2 bases at J, leaving 5 bases unmatched. CDR3 length equals 15 residues. Looked up from germline, CDR1 is LGHDT and CDR2 is YNNKEL (reference sequence). The CDR3 DNA sequence: TGTGCCAGCAGCCGCTCTCTAGCGGGGGCCTACGAGCAGTACTTC. Amino acid sequence: CASSRSLAGAYEQYF.

The chain employs TRBV24-1 and TRBJ2-1, with 10 bases matching TRBD1. J was trimmed by 8 bases and V by 4 bases; bases with no gene match: 10. The CDR3 has 16 amino acids. Germline CDR1 and CDR2: KGHDR and SFDVKD. The CDR3 DNA follows: TGTGCCACCAGTGAATCCCCGGGACAGGGGACCGATGAGCAGTTCTTC. It encodes CATSESPGQGTDEQFF.